These 6 T cell receptor beta chains came from one sample sequenced in a study of blood T cell repertoires in COVID-19. The table came from immunoSEQ multiplex PCR; TCRdb's copy has only in-frame clones and leaves some out. The sample has 200,000 to 300,000 clones, roughly 91% seen once. Sequencing input: PBMCs or T cells enriched from blood (not recorded which). The origin of the receptors is a young woman who had recovered from COVID-19.

The V and J genes are TRBV28 and TRBJ2-7; D not certain. This CDR3 contains 11 residues. In germline, CDR1 is MDHEN, CDR2 SYDVKM. The V end lost 6 bases, the J end lost 4 bases, and 7 bases lay between the germline ends. The CDR3 spells CASSQEYEQYF. Written as DNA, the CDR3 is TGTGCCAGCAGCCAAGAGTACGAGCAGTACTTC.

J is TRBJ2-2 and V is TRBV27, with 7 bases identical to TRBD1. CDR3 length equals 18 residues. The germline gives CDR1 MNHEY, CDR2 SMNVEV (reference sequence). Losses at the gene ends were 0 bases for V and 2 bases for J; bases not matched to a gene: 9. The CDR3 loop is CASSLSGATGSNTGELFF. The CDR3 DNA follows: TGTGCCAGCAGTTTATCGGGGGCGACAGGGAGCAACACCGGGGAGCTGTTTTTT.

The chain couples TRBV28 to TRBJ1-5, with D possibly matching TRBD1 (5 bases). With 5 bases removed from V and 3 bases from J, the gap between germline ends came to 11 bases. The CDR3 runs 14 residues. Germline V lookup: CDR1 MDHEN, CDR2 SYDVKM. The CDR3 sequence is CASSQQAINQPQHF. CDR3 sequence (DNA): TGTGCCAGCAGTCAACAGGCAATCAATCAGCCCCAGCATTTT. The full variable domain, completed using reference TRBV28 and TRBJ1-5, is DVKVTQSSRYLVKRTGEKVFLECVQDMDHENMFWYRQDPGLGLRLIYFSYDVKMKEKGDIPEGYSVSREKKERFSLILESASTNQTSMYLCASSQQAINQPQHFGDGTRLSIL.

V usage is TRBV28 and J usage is TRBJ1-2; D is unresolved. CDR3 length: 14 amino acids. The germline CDR1 and CDR2 sequences are MDHEN and SYDVKM. V was clipped by 5 bases and J by 8 bases, with 18 bases between them. This CDR3 reads CASSLATQVRGYTF. Written as DNA, the CDR3 is TGTGCCAGCAGTCTCGCGACGCAGGTCAGGGGCTACACCTTC.

The chain joins TRBV9 to TRBJ2-7; D may be TRBD1 (5 bases). The CDR3 spans 14 residues. Germline V CDR1 and CDR2: SGDLS, YYNGEE. Trimming cost V 3 bases and J 0 bases, with 10 bases left between them. In nucleotides, the CDR3 is TGTGCCAGCAGCGGGACATCCTTCTCCTACGAGCAGTACTTC. This codes for CASSGTSFSYEQYF.

Worth noting for this clone: Other DNA sequences within the sample encode an identical CDR3. The rearrangement uses TRBV11-1 and TRBJ2-1; maybe TRBD2 (6 bases). In germline, CDR1 is SGHAT, CDR2 FQDESV (reference sequence). The CDR3 has 16 residues. V dropped 0 bases and J dropped 0 bases, with 9 bases sitting between them. The CDR3 region has the DNA TGTGCCAGCAGCTTAGCTGCGGGGAGCTCCTACAATGAGCAGTTCTTC. Translating it yields CASSLAAGSSYNEQFF.